These 9 T cell receptor beta chains originate from one sample sequenced in a study of shared clonotypes between healthy human individuals. Repertoires were generated with immunoSEQ multiplex PCR, while TCRdb's copy carries only in-frame clones and drops some. The sample gives 2 million to 2.5 million clones, around 96% of which show up once; approximately 1.2% is in the top ten. Positively selected for CCR7, the CD45RO-negative cells used as naive CD8 cells excluded terminally differentiated effector memory CD45RA+ cells. The sequenced material came from naive CD8+ T cells sorted from blood. The origin of the receptors is a man aged 18 to 30 in good health.

The gene calls are TRBV5-8 and TRBJ2-1; 7 nucleotides match TRBD2. CDR1 and CDR2 (germline): SGHTS, YDEGEE. J gave up 3 bases and V 2 bases, and 11 bases lay outside the gene matches. There are 17 residues in the CDR3. The DNA for the CDR3 is TGTGCCAGCAGCTTTCATCTAGCGCGGGAGAACTACAATGAGCAGTTCTTC. Translating it yields CASSFHLARENYNEQFF.

J is TRBJ1-5 and V is TRBV28; D unclear. Trimming removed 3 bases from V and 4 bases from J, with 22 bases in between. CDR3 length: 18 residues. In germline, CDR1 is MDHEN, CDR2 SYDVKM. CDR3 nucleotides: TGTGCCAGCAGTTTGAAGGACGGAGAGTCAATCCCAAATCAGCCCCAGCATTTT. It specifies CASSLKDGESIPNQPQHF.

The rearrangement joins TRBV6-6 to TRBJ2-3; 7 positions match TRBD1. This CDR3 has 14 residues. The V gene end was trimmed by 8 bases and the J gene end by 6 bases; junction bases not matched to a gene: 11. Germline V CDR1 and CDR2: MNHNY, SVGAGI (reference sequence). CDR3 bases: TGTGCCAGCCTAGGTTTCCCGACAGGGGATACGCAGTATTTT. This codes for CASLGFPTGDTQYF.

The count of this clone is one. The rearrangement joins TRBV7-6 to TRBJ1-6; D gene ambiguous. The CDR3 sequence is 15 residues long. The germline V gene has CDR1 SGHVS and CDR2 FNYEAQ. The V and J ends lost 5 bases and 8 bases respectively, with 16 bases between them. The CDR3: CASSLTQGWDSPLHF. The CDR3 DNA follows: TGTGCCAGCAGCCTGACGCAAGGGTGGGATTCACCCCTCCACTTT. Looking up the rest from reference TRBV7-6 and TRBJ1-6 gives the full variable domain: GAGVSQSPRYKVTKRGQDVALRCDPISGHVSLYWYRQALGQGPEFLTYFNYEAQQDKSGLPNDRFSAERPEGSISTLTIQRTEQRDSAMYRCASSLTQGWDSPLHFGNGTRLTVT.

As regards this clone: The same CDR3 also results from other DNA sequences found in this sample. The chain combines TRBV9 with TRBJ2-7; 8 nucleotides agree with TRBD2. CDR3 size: 14 residues. CDR1 is SGDLS, CDR2 YYNGEE, per germline. J gave up 2 bases and V 2 bases, and 3 bases lay outside the gene matches. In DNA form, the CDR3 reads TGTGCCAGCAGCGTCAAAGCGGGGGCCTACGAGCAGTACTTC. This sequence encodes CASSVKAGAYEQYF.

The chain has TRBV19 and TRBJ2-7; TRBD2 matches 9 bases. There are 15 residues in the CDR3. Germline V gene lookup returns CDR1 LNHDA and CDR2 SQIVND (reference sequence). The V and J ends lost 2 bases and 7 bases, in that order; junction bases with no gene match: 9. In DNA form, the CDR3 reads TGTGCCAGTAGTATAACACCTAGCGGGGCTGAGGAGCAGTACTTC. Translating gives CASSITPSGAEEQYF.

The chain carries TRBV4-1 and TRBJ2-1; D may be TRBD2 (6 bases). The CDR3 consists of 17 residues. Between the trimmed V and J ends, which lost 0 bases and 5 bases, there was a span of 17 bases. Germline-derived CDR1 and CDR2 are MGHRA and YSYEKL. CDR3: CASSQDPISGANNEQFF. The CDR3 nucleotides are TGCGCCAGCAGCCAAGACCCTATTAGCGGAGCAAACAATGAGCAGTTCTTC.

This sequence joins TRBV13 and TRBJ1-5; the D is unclear. This CDR3 has 14 residues. Germline V gene data show CDR1 as PRHDT and CDR2 as FYEKMQ (reference sequence). Trimming pared 0 bases from V and 3 bases from J, leaving 6 bases between. CDR3 sequence: CASSLGPVNQPQHF. CDR3 DNA: TGTGCCAGCAGCTTAGGCCCGGTCAATCAGCCCCAGCATTTT.

For this clone: The sample carries other DNA sequences with the same CDR3. The V and J genes are TRBV9 and TRBJ2-7; no reliable D call. Looked up from germline, CDR1 is SGDLS and CDR2 is YYNGEE. The ends were cut back, 0 bases at V and 3 bases at J, with 13 bases in the middle. The CDR3 consists of 15 residues. CDR3 residues: CASSVGIGANYEQYF. DNA for the CDR3: TGTGCCAGCAGCGTAGGTATCGGAGCCAACTACGAGCAGTACTTC.